The rows below give T cell receptor beta chains drawn from one sample of a study of a mutant IDH1 vaccine in newly diagnosed glioma. No antigen has been assigned to these receptors. TCRdb's copy holds only in-frame clones and misses some; the assay was immunoSEQ multiplex PCR. Of 32,000 or so clones in the sample, about 80% were seen once. This sample comprised PBMCs, obtained from a glioma patient whose treatment included an IDH1 peptide vaccine. The receptors were sampled from a man aged 30 to 39 with glioma. Each CDR3 is given with its conserved first and last residue. D genes are given only for firm matches. The size entry is marked missing in some rows and otherwise reads once, few, many or a size class.

15	TRBV5-1	TRBJ2-5	-	-	TGCGCCAGCAGCCCCGGGACGGGGGTACAAGAGACCCAGTACTTC	CASSPGTGVQETQYF
12	TRBV30	TRBJ1-1	-	-	TGTGCCTGGAGTGTAAAGAGGTCTCAAGCTTTCTTT	CAWSVKRSQAFF
15	TRBV6-1	TRBJ1-1	TRBD1	-	TGTGCCAGCAGCCCACTTAGGACAGGAGAAACTGAAGCTTTCTTT	CASSPLRTGETEAFF
13	TRBV28	TRBJ2-1	-	-	TGTGCCATCGAGCAGGGCTCCTACAATGAGCAGTTCTTC	CAIEQGSYNEQFF
16	TRBV15	TRBJ1-1	TRBD1	-	TGTGCCACCAGCAGAGCCCCAGGGGGCGGTAACACTGAAGCTTTCTTT	CATSRAPGGGNTEAFF
14	TRBV27	TRBJ2-7	-	-	TGTGCCAGCAGTTTATGGGGAAGCTCCTACGAGCAGTACTTC	CASSLWGSSYEQYF
13	TRBV11-2	TRBJ1-2	-	-	TGTGCCAGCAGCGTCGGGCTATTCGATCGCTACACCTTC	CASSVGLFDRYTF
15	TRBV7-9	TRBJ2-5	TRBD1	-	TGTGCCAGCAGCGACAAGGGACAGACCCAAGAGACCCAGTACTTC	CASSDKGQTQETQYF
14	TRBV28	TRBJ2-7	-	-	TGTGCCAGCAGGGTCTTGGGGGGTTTTGGAGAGCAGTACTTC	CASRVLGGFGEQYF
18	TRBV5-1	TRBJ2-1	-	-	TGCGCCAGCAGCTTGTGGGGCCCAGGGTCGGCGGGATACAATGAGCAGTTCTTC	CASSLWGPGSAGYNEQFF
16	TRBV2	TRBJ1-1	-	few	TGTGCCAGCAGGCATCACCTCCAGGGCAAAAACACTGAAGCTTTCTTT	CASRHHLQGKNTEAFF
16	TRBV19	TRBJ2-1	TRBD1	-	TGTGCCAGTAGTAGTAACCTTGACAGGGGGCGTGGTGAGCAGTTCTTC	CASSSNLDRGRGEQFF
14	TRBV7-3	TRBJ2-2	-	few	TGTGCCAGCAGCTCCCCGAACCCCACCGGGGAGCTGTTTTTT	CASSSPNPTGELFF
15	TRBV5-6	TRBJ2-2	-	-	TGTGCCAGCAGCTTGTATTCGCGGGGCACCGGGGAGCTGTTTTTT	CASSLYSRGTGELFF
12	TRBV6-6	TRBJ2-7	-	once	TGTGCCAGCGGATACAGGGCCCGCGAGCAGTACTTC	CASGYRAREQYF
11	TRBV28	TRBJ1-2	-	-	TGTGCCAGTGGGACCCTCGACGGCTACACCTTC	CASGTLDGYTF
13	TRBV7-8	TRBJ1-1	-	-	TGTGCCAGCAGCCCGGGGGTATGGCTTGAAGCTTTCTTT	CASSPGVWLEAFF
17	TRBV13	TRBJ2-2	-	-	TGTGCCAGCACCCCCCCAACCCGGGACTCGCGCACCGGGGAGCTGTTTTTT	CASTPPTRDSRTGELFF
15	TRBV6-6	TRBJ2-7	TRBD1	-	TGTGCCAGCAGGACGGGGCCAGGGGGTCGCTACGAGCAGTACTTC	CASRTGPGGRYEQYF
16	TRBV6-1	TRBJ2-7	-	-	TGTGCCAGCAGTGAAAGGGTTAGCGTCTACGACTACGAGCAGTACTTC	CASSERVSVYDYEQYF
14	TRBV29-1	TRBJ2-3	TRBD2	-	TGCAGCGTGGGTCTAGCGGGGGGCACAGATACGCAGTATTTT	CSVGLAGGTDTQYF
19	TRBV19	TRBJ2-7	TRBD2	-	TGTGCCAGTAGTAGCCGCCTAGCGGGAGGGCCGGTTGACTCCTACGAGCAGTACTTC	CASSSRLAGGPVDSYEQYF
14	TRBV5-4	TRBJ1-1	TRBD1	-	TGTGCCAGCAGCACCTCCAGGGGGTCCACTGAAGCTTTCTTT	CASSTSRGSTEAFF
14	TRBV7-2	TRBJ2-7	TRBD2	-	TGTGCCAGCAGCCTTGGACTAGCGTCCTACGAGCAGTACTTC	CASSLGLASYEQYF
15	TRBV5-6	TRBJ2-7	-	-	TGTGCCAGCAGCTTGGGGGCTGGACGCTCCTACGAGCAGTACTTC	CASSLGAGRSYEQYF
13	TRBV5-4	TRBJ1-2	-	-	TGTGCCAGCAGCTTGGACAGAGAGTATGGCTACACCTTC	CASSLDREYGYTF
17	TRBV18	TRBJ2-6	-	-	TGTGCCAGCTCACCGGACACCATGAGCTCTGGGGCCAACGTCCTGACTTTC	CASSPDTMSSGANVLTF
16	TRBV14	TRBJ2-1	TRBD2	-	TGTGCCAGCAGCCAGGATCTAGCGGGAGGCTACAATGAGCAGTTCTTC	CASSQDLAGGYNEQFF
13	TRBV6-1	TRBJ2-7	-	-	TGTGCCAGCAGTGACGCGGACCTCTACGAGCAGTACTTC	CASSDADLYEQYF
15	TRBV7-8	TRBJ2-2	TRBD1	-	TGTGCCAGCAGCTCGGACAGGGGGCTAGTCGGGGAGCTGTTTTTT	CASSSDRGLVGELFF
16	TRBV2	TRBJ2-1	TRBD2	few	TGTGCCAGCAGTGAAGGAGGTAGCGGGAGAACCAATGAGCAGTTCTTC	CASSEGGSGRTNEQFF
14	TRBV4-3	TRBJ1-4	TRBD1	-	TGCGCCAGCAGCCCGACAGGGGGCGATGAAAAACTGTTTTTT	CASSPTGGDEKLFF
17	TRBV5-4	TRBJ2-5	TRBD2	few	TGTGCCAGCAGCGTCGGGGGGGCTCCCTCCATCCAAGAGACCCAGTACTTC	CASSVGGAPSIQETQYF